This T cell receptor (beta chain) is drawn from a study of CD8+ T cells in alopecia areata. About the study: Administration of oral tofacitinib to treated patients was at 5 to 10 mg twice daily. Whole-study results and caveats: Many expanded lesional clones stayed in scalp and blood while on tofacitinib. Among the top 100, expanded CD8+ clones, as well as scalp clonality, were significantly decreased by tofacitinib.

The germline gives CDR1 LNHDA, CDR2 SQIVND (reference sequence). V dropped 1 base and J dropped 6; count of bases not matched to a gene: 2. This CDR3 is built from 14 residues. With respect to this clone: Its antigen remains unidentified.

In each case, RNA was isolated and then reverse transcribed into cDNA as the sequencing template. Profiling relied on immunoSEQ multiplex PCR, and the TCRdb table lists in-frame clones only, not all of them. Of around 160,000 clones detected, 55% to 75% appear once; the ten largest clones hold 13% to 15%. Treatment denoted: oral pan-JAK inhibitor, 5-10 mg twice daily. The source material was CD4+ T cells sorted from blood, sampled at week 24, from a patient treated with tofacitinib. V and J are TRBV19 and TRBJ1-5; 8 positions match TRBD1. The TCR originated in a human donor with alopecia areata. The CDR3 nucleotides read TGTGCCAGTAGTATAGGGACAGGGAGTCAGCCCCAGCATTTT. This encodes CASSIGTGSQPQHF.